This record looks at one T cell receptor beta chain sequence and its context. Primers: 60 Vbeta forward and 13 Jbeta reverse. The protocol was immunoSEQ multiplex PCR, while the TCRdb copy is restricted to in-frame clones and leaves out a portion. The sample includes approximately 190,000 clones, around 86% of them seen just once. Trimming took 2 bases from V and 0 from J; bases not matched to a gene: 18. Germline V gene sequence: CDR1 SGHNT, CDR2 YENEEA. This CDR3 has 20 amino acids. This sample stems from a study of cytomegalovirus exposure and HLA in healthy donors. Study at large: Of all 400 or so donors who were genotyped, about 84% belonged to the Caucasian-associated ancestry cluster.

Material for sequencing was PBMCs. V and J are TRBV11-3 and TRBJ1-1, with 7 bases matching TRBD1. The sequence derives from a woman between 18 and 29 years old in good health and CMV-seronegative. CDR3 sequence reads: CASSLRFIRDSPRLNTEAFF. In DNA, the CDR3 is TGTGCCAGCAGCTTACGTTTTATCCGGGACAGCCCACGTCTGAACACTGAAGCTTTCTTT.